This TCR beta chain was documented in a study of response to subunit inactivated influenza vaccine (dated by TCRdb to 2017 to 2018). Study-level background: Deep quantitative T cell receptor repertoire profiling was used in the study to track responses to a trivalent subunit inactivated influenza vaccine.

Here is what the overall study found, with its caveats: The authors proposed that each seasonal influenza vaccination may bring in only a limited number of new T cells.

CDR1 DFQATT and CDR2 SNEGSKA are derived from the germline V gene (reference sequence). There are 14 amino acids in the CDR3, from cysteine to phenylalanine inclusive. Only CDR3 DNA is held: 42 bases, read in frame from base 1. V drops 0 bases and J drops 8 bases, leaving 16 bases in between. Per the publication, the time point label means: 40 to 45 days after influenza vaccine administration. Note on this clonotype: This receptor's antigen is unknown. It has no much larger one-base neighbor in the sample; base qualities were not kept.

The library was produced with RT-PCR. Data came from an Illumina HiSeq 2500. TCRdb redid the processing of the public reads, applying fastp at Q25 and MiXCR, and retained in-frame beta chains. Identical CDR3 protein sequences are pooled into one entry, listed with their most common genes and DNA. The sample records approximately 530,000 distinct CDR3 sequences, 13% of which are singletons. 10% to 15% of the sample belongs to the ten largest clones. The sample was PBMCs from blood, taken more than 35 days after vaccination. This sequence originates from a man aged 45-65 years who received an inactivated influenza vaccine. Donor details come from another sample of the same person, matched by shared clones. The chain employs TRBV20-1 and TRBJ1-2, and perhaps TRBD1 as D gene, on 5 matching bases. The bases read TGCAGTGCTAGAGATGTGAGGGGTTACGGCGGCTACACCTTC. This gives the protein CSARDVRGYGGYTF.